One and the same sample provided the 18 T cell receptor beta chains below, sequenced in a study of T cells in Graves' hyperthyroidism and ophthalmopathy. There were TCR beta CDR3 regions amplified from RNA transcripts. The HTBI primer set was used in a first-round RT-PCR of the TCR CDR3. Via MiXCR, TCRdb re-called the multiplex PCR reads, giving one row per CDR3 protein. The sample includes 110,000 to 150,000 distinct CDR3 sequences, over 20% of them seen just once. Sequenced material: blood. All receptors derive from a woman aged 50 to 60 with Graves' hyperthyroidism that later progressed to Graves' ophthalmopathy.

Many counts were recorded for this clonotype. The V gene is TRBV20-1, the J gene TRBJ1-3; D is perhaps TRBD1 (5 bases). The CDR3 is made up of 14 amino acids. Germline V gives CDR1 DFQATT, CDR2 SNEGSKA (reference sequence). Trimming removed 4 bases at V and 0 bases at J, with 10 bases between. As DNA, the CDR3 is TGCAGTGCTAACGGGGCCTCCTCTGGAAACACCATATATTTT. It translates to CSANGASSGNTIYF.

This clonotype was seen many times. The J gene is TRBJ2-1, the V gene TRBV28, with 7 bases aligning to TRBD2. J was trimmed by 2 bases and V by 8 bases; bases with no gene match: 6. The CDR3 consists of 14 residues. Per the germline V gene, CDR1 is MDHEN and CDR2 is SYDVKM. CDR3 loop: CASGGGEAYNEQFF. CDR3 bases: TGTGCCAGCGGGGGGGGAGAGGCCTACAATGAGCAGTTCTTC.

In its sample, this clonotype was seen a few times. The chain uses TRBV20-1 and TRBJ1-2; perhaps TRBD1 as D (6 bases). Per germline, CDR1 DFQATT and CDR2 SNEGSKA (reference sequence). V was cut by 2 bases and J by 4 bases, with 17 bases left in between. The CDR3 spans 15 residues. The CDR3 is CSARRGRAGVYGYTF. The CDR3 nucleotides read TGCAGTGCTAGAAGGGGGAGGGCAGGCGTCTATGGCTACACCTTC.

This clonotype was recorded many times. The chain is built from TRBV28 and TRBJ2-3; 12 bases are a match to TRBD2. The CDR3 extends over 16 amino acids. Trimming at V came to 4 bases and at J to 1 base, leaving 3 bases not matched to a gene. Germline CDR1 is MDHEN and CDR2 is SYDVKM. Here the CDR3 reads CASSSSGRAGTDTQYF. In DNA form, the CDR3 reads TGTGCCAGCAGTTCTAGCGGGAGGGCCGGCACAGATACGCAGTATTTT.

The V call is TRBV5-1, the J call TRBJ2-1, with 10 positions matching TRBD2. This CDR3 has 14 amino acids. Germline V CDR1 and CDR2: SGHRS, YFSETQ. J was trimmed by 10 bases and V by 5 bases; bases with no gene match: 9. CDR3 bases: TGCGCCAGCAGACCGAACCTAGCGGGAGAAGAGCAGTTCTTC. Translated, it gives CASRPNLAGEEQFF.

This clonotype was seen many times. The CDR3 region has the DNA TGCGCCAGCAGCCAAGATGGTATAGGTAGCAGCAATCAGCCCCAGCATTTT. Residues: CASSQDGIGSSNQPQHF. The chain employs TRBV4-1 and TRBJ1-5, with D unclear. The CDR3 length is 17 residues. Germline V gives CDR1 MGHRA, CDR2 YSYEKL. Trimming left V 0 bases short and J 1 base short, with 13 bases between.

The chain uses TRBV19 and TRBJ1-4; D gene unclear. This CDR3 spans 12 amino acids. Trimming took 7 bases from V and 8 from J, leaving 11 bases between them. Per germline, CDR1 LNHDA and CDR2 SQIVND (reference sequence). CDR3: CASTNRREKLFF. The CDR3 bases are TGTGCCAGTACTAACCGGAGGGAAAAACTGTTTTTT. Using reference TRBV19 and TRBJ1-4 for the parts outside the CDR3, the full variable domain is DGGITQSPKYLFRKEGQNVTLSCEQNLNHDAMYWYRQDPGQGLRLIYYSQIVNDFQKGDIAEGYSVSREKKESFPLTVTSAQKNPTAFYLCASTNRREKLFFGSGTQLSVL.

This clonotype came up many times. This chain joins TRBV2 and TRBJ2-5; TRBD2 is a possible D gene (6 bases). V dropped 6 bases and J dropped 4 bases, with 9 bases sitting between them. The CDR3 loop spans 12 amino acids. Germline V CDR1 and CDR2: SNHLY, FYNNEI. The CDR3 DNA sequence: TGTGCCAGCAGCGGGAGCGGAGAGACCCAGTACTTC. Protein: CASSGSGETQYF.

The sample holds a few counts of this clonotype. This rearrangement joins TRBV7-9 to TRBJ2-7; 9 nucleotides align to TRBD1. This CDR3 contains 15 residues. After removal of 0 bases from V and 7 bases from J, the junction contained 7 bases not matched to a gene. Germline CDR1 reads SEHNR; CDR2 reads FQNEAQ (reference sequence). Written as DNA, the CDR3 is TGTGCCAGCAGCTTAGCGTTCGACAGGGGGAGAGAGCAGTACTTC. Its protein is CASSLAFDRGREQYF.

This clonotype was counted once. The gene calls are TRBV18 and TRBJ2-5, with 7 nucleotides matching TRBD2. Trimming at V came to 4 bases and at J to 0 bases, leaving 2 bases not matched to a gene. CDR3 length: 14 residues. CDR1 and CDR2 (germline): KGHSH, LQKENI. In nucleotides, the CDR3 is TGTGCCAGCTCACAACTAGCGCACCAAGAGACCCAGTACTTC. Amino acid sequence: CASSQLAHQETQYF.

This clonotype appeared many times. CDR3 DNA: TGCGCCAGCAGCTTATCCCCGGGACAGAGCACCGGGGAGCTGTTTTTT. Amino acids: CASSLSPGQSTGELFF. This chain connects TRBV5-1 to TRBJ2-2, with TRBD1 matching over 7 bases. Trimming removed 2 bases from V and 4 bases from J; junction bases left unmatched: 8. CDR3 length: 16 amino acids. Germline CDR1 is SGHRS and CDR2 is YFSETQ.

This clonotype showed up just a few times. V and J are TRBV12-3 or TRBV12-4 and TRBJ2-2, with TRBD1 matching over 7 bases. The CDR3 runs 14 residues. Trimming removed 5 bases from V and 4 bases from J; junction bases left unmatched: 4. The CDR3 DNA reads as TGTGCCAGCAGTCGGGGACAGAGCACCGGGGAGCTGTTTTTT. Encoded protein: CASSRGQSTGELFF.

This clonotype was seen many times. The chain is built from TRBV2 and TRBJ2-7, with 7 bases lining up with TRBD1. The CDR3 extends over 13 amino acids. The germline CDR1 and CDR2 sequences are SNHLY and FYNNEI. Trimming at V came to 4 bases and at J to 2 bases, leaving 2 bases not matched to a gene. CDR3 coding DNA: TGTGCCAGCAGTGGGGACAGTGCCTACGAGCAGTACTTC. Its translation is CASSGDSAYEQYF.

This clonotype was seen ten or more times. The rearrangement links TRBV28 to TRBJ2-5; D gene ambiguous. There are 16 residues in the CDR3. Germline values: CDR1 MDHEN, CDR2 SYDVKM. Trimming stripped 6 bases from V and 4 bases from J, with 21 bases between. The CDR3 loop is CASSSQDGSFGETQYF. The CDR3 DNA reads as TGTGCCAGCAGCTCTCAGGACGGATCCTTTGGAGAGACCCAGTACTTC.

This chain uses TRBV2 with TRBJ2-1; TRBD2 aligns across 8 bases. Trimming cost V 6 bases and J 0 bases; bases outside gene matches: 7. CDR1 and CDR2 (germline): SNHLY, FYNNEI. The CDR3 consists of 16 residues. CDR3 DNA: TGTGCCAGCAGGAGCGGGAGAGGGGGCTCCTACAATGAGCAGTTCTTC. It encodes CASRSGRGGSYNEQFF.

The rearrangement joins TRBV18 to TRBJ2-1; no firm D call. Trimming cost V 0 bases and J 6 bases, with 6 bases left between them. The CDR3 consists of 13 residues. Germline lookup yields CDR1 KGHSH and CDR2 LQKENI. As DNA, the CDR3 is TGTGCCAGCTCACCACCGTACATCAATGAGCAGTTCTTC. Protein: CASSPPYINEQFF. Full variable domain (remainder filled in from reference TRBV18 and TRBJ2-1): NAGVMQNPRHLVRRRGQEARLRCSPMKGHSHVYWYRQLPEEGLKFMVYLQKENIIDESGMPKERFSAEFPKEGPSILRIQQVVRGDSAAYFCASSPPYINEQFFGPGTRLTVL.

The table lists this clonotype with a few counts. The genes are TRBV10-2 and TRBJ2-3; 7 bases are shared with TRBD1. The germline CDR1 and CDR2 sequences are WSHSY and SAAADI. The CDR3 is made up of 15 amino acids. V lost 6 bases to trimming and J lost 2 bases; unmatched junction nucleotides: 8. The CDR3 sequence: CASSVTGPYTDTQYF. The CDR3 nucleotides are TGCGCCAGCAGCGTGACAGGGCCATACACAGATACGCAGTATTTT.

The chain combines TRBV9 with TRBJ1-3, with D uncertain. CDR1 is SGDLS and CDR2 is YYNGEE in the germline V gene. Trimming removed 4 bases from V and 0 bases from J, with 14 bases in between. This CDR3 region has 16 residues. The CDR3 DNA follows: TGTGCCAGCAGCTCTAGTAGCAGCTACTCTGGAAACACCATATATTTT. It translates to CASSSSSSYSGNTIYF.